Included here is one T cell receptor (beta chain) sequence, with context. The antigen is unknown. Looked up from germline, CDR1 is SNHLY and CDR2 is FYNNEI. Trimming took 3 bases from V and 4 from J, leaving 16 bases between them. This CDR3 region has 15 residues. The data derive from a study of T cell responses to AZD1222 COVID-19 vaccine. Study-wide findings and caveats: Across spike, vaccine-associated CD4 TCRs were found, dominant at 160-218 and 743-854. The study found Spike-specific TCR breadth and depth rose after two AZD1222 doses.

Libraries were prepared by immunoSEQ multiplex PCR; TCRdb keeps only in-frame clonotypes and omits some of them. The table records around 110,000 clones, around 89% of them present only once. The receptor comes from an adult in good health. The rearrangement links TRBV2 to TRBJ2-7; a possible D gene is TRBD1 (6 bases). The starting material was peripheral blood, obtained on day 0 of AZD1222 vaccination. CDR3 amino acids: CASSDPRQATYEQYF. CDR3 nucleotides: TGTGCCAGCAGTGACCCCCGACAGGCCACTTACGAGCAGTACTTC.